This TCR beta chain was sequenced in a study of regulatory T cells in long-lasting Graves disease (dated by TCRdb to 2020 to 2023). About the investigation overall: In the newly diagnosed Graves' disease group, patients had been taking antithyroid drugs for less than 3 months. The study took place in China and was registered as a clinical trial. Patients with persistent Graves' disease were compared with patients with newly diagnosed Graves' disease using TCR sequencing and RNA sequencing of peripheral blood. A total of about 33 samples underwent TCR sequencing, from roughly 13 patients with persistent Graves' disease and 20 or so patients with newly diagnosed Graves' disease.

General study outcomes and caveats: Compared with newly diagnosed patients, patients with persistent Graves' disease had lower TCR Shannon entropy and fewer highly expanded clones, which suggests clonal expansion. TRBV28, TRBJ1-2 and TRBJ2-5 were preferentially used in persistent disease, while TRBV20-1 and TRBJ2-1 were favored in newly diagnosed disease. As a limitation, the authors acknowledged that the small sample size may reduce accuracy. Because the primary lesion, thyroid tissue, could not be accessed, the study looked at peripheral blood alone. Sequencing and analysis were restricted to the TCR beta chain. More public clonotypes were shared among persistent patients (around 3,000) than among newly diagnosed patients (966).

Library creation used multiplex PCR. These reads were obtained on an Illumina HiSeq 4000. To build TCR beta libraries, CDR3 regions were amplified by Arm-PCR using iRepertoire HTBI primers. Before sequencing, the PCR products underwent gel purification. In the authors' own workflow: A total of 62 TRBV and 14 TRBJ segments were identified across samples and were used for gene usage analysis of CDR3 amino acid clonotypes. COPE and FqMerger were used to merge the filtered high-quality paired reads into contigs. Contigs were aligned with BLAST to IMGT TRBV, TRBD and TRBJ reference genes, and CDR3 was defined per IMGT. Any clonotype with a frequency above 0.1% was classified as a highly expanded clone. Shannon entropy served as the measure of repertoire diversity, while the Gini coefficient captured V-J evenness. Clonotypes shared by more than one individual were considered public. TCRdb ran its own pipeline on the public reads, namely fastp trimming at Q25 and MiXCR clone calling, and kept in-frame beta chains. Rows are unified per CDR3 protein, each entry keeping the most common DNA and genes. It is TCRdb's table, rather than the study itself, that gives the V and J calls and clone size. The sample table contains hundreds of thousands of distinct CDR3 sequences; only one count was recorded for about 17% of them. The ten largest clonotypes hold about 10% of the sample.

The junction shows trimming of 4 bases on V and 4 bases on J, plus 25 bases between the germline ends. From cysteine to phenylalanine, the CDR3 is 17 amino acids long. CDR3 DNA is the only sequence kept; it has 51 bases, read in frame from the first base. The germline V gene gives CDR1 as SQVTM and CDR2 as ANQGSEA. The sample's time point label, in plain terms: newly diagnosed GD, antithyroid drugs for less than 3 months. For both TCR sequencing and RNA sequencing, RNA was extracted from PBMCs in TRIzol. Graves' disease was diagnosed according to American Thyroid Association guidelines. Patients were recruited from an endocrinology department in Xi'an, China. Each patient gave about 10 milliliters of peripheral blood, collected in an EDTA anticoagulant tube. PBMCs were isolated by Ficoll Paque Plus density gradient separation without further T cell sorting. An Agilent 2100 Bioanalyzer and agarose gel were used to check RNA quality, and a NanoDrop 2000 was used to measure RNA concentration.

With regard to this clonotype: The antigen it binds to is not known. No base-level quality is on record; no much larger clone is a single base apart.

These data were also filed under a second study, of T cells in Graves' hyperthyroidism and ophthalmopathy. Taken from the second paper: Stable Graves' hyperthyroidism was defined as the absence of progression to ophthalmopathy over 18 months of follow-up. The hyperthyroidism patients were between 18 and 65 years old and newly diagnosed, with a disease duration of less than 2 months. Patients with uncontrolled infections, other autoimmune diseases, pregnancy or lactation were excluded. Diagnoses were established on the basis of clinical symptoms, serum thyroxine and TRAb, thyroid ultrasound, and orbital computed tomography. A first-round RT-PCR of the TCR CDR3 used the HTBI primer set with the Qiagen OneStep RT-PCR kit. Most expanded thyroid clonotypes (frequency above 0.001) were also detected in blood, a finding suggesting that blood repertoires may reflect thyroid immune responses. In cross-validation, a model built on a 13 V-J signature told ophthalmopathy apart from stable hyperthyroidism with approximately 90% sensitivity and roughly 83% specificity, and in testing the same model reached 80%/75%. In validation, progression to ophthalmopathy was predicted by the model with nearly 71% sensitivity and under 85% specificity, a median of approximately 6.5 months before onset. To identify distinguishing TCR V-J signatures, a discovery cohort of some 99 patients was used, comprising 40 to 45 with Graves' ophthalmopathy and roughly 60 with stable Graves' hyperthyroidism. An independent validation cohort of around 19 hyperthyroidism patients and 17 patients who later progressed to ophthalmopathy tested prospective prediction of ophthalmopathy. The 100 discovery patients were randomly divided into training and test sets at a 7:3 ratio. In six Graves' hyperthyroidism patients, the study also compared T-cell repertoires from thyroid tissue with T-cell repertoires from blood. After sampling, hyperthyroidism patients received methimazole starting at 30 mg daily, and ophthalmopathy patients received high-dose intravenous methylprednisolone. Libraries were constructed in a second round of multiplex PCR, after which size selection and purification were performed. The libraries were sequenced on an Illumina HiSeq2000 using paired-end 100 bp reads. SOAPnuke was used to process the raw data, throwing out any read that contained adapters or uncalled bases, had a mean Phred below 15, or lacked an exact constant-primer or identifier match. High-quality paired reads were merged using COPE v1.2.5, and each unique nucleotide sequence was defined as a clonotype. Clonotypes were aligned to IMGT TRBV, TRBD and TRBJ reference segments using MiTCR v1.1. The analysis was restricted to V-J combinations with a frequency above 0.0001, which together covered 99% to 99.2% of the repertoires. A TCS score was defined as the ratio between F50 (clonal expansion) and ExV (chaos), using BLOSUM62-based TCRdist between CDR3 peptides within each V-J. Welch's t-statistics and random forest reduced several hundred V-J features to 10 to 15, which were used in a naive Bayes classifier (R e1071). No statistical method was used to set the sample size in advance, and investigators knew the group allocation. The paper describes TCR Vbeta CDR3 sequencing of roughly 130 peripheral blood samples, made up of 43 ophthalmopathy patients, more than 70 hyperthyroidism patients and some 17 progressor patients.

The chain is made from TRBV29-1 and TRBJ1-2, with the D gene too uncertain to name. The material sequenced was peripheral blood mononuclear cells (PBMCs), taken at new diagnosis, from a patient treated with antithyroid drugs. The clonotype was recovered from a woman between 25 and 40 years old with Graves disease. Donor details come from another sample of the same person, matched by shared clones. The nucleotide sequence reads TGCAGCGTTGCGGCCCCGGGTTGGGTGACGGATCTCTATGGCTACACCTTC. Its amino acids are CSVAAPGWVTDLYGYTF.